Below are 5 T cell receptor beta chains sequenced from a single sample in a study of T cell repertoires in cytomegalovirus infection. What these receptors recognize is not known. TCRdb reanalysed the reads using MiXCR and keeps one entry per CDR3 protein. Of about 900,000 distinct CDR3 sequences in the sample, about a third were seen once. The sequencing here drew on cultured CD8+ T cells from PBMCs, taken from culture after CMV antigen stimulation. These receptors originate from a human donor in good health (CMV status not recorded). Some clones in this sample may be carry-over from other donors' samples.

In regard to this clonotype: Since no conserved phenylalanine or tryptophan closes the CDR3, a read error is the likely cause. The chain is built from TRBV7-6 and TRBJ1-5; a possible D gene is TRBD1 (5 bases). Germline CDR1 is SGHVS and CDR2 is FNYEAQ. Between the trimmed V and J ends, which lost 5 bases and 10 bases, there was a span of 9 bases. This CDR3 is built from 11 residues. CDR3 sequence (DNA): TGTGCCAGCAGCAGCCAGGGCCCCCAGCATTCT. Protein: CASSSQGPQHS.

Here the CDR3 DNA reads TGTGCCAGCAGCTTGGGCCGAGAAGAAGCTTTCTTT. It codes for CASSLGREEAFF. The chain recombines TRBV11-2 with TRBJ1-1, with D uncertain. The CDR3 contains 12 residues. Trimming removed 3 bases from V and 8 bases from J, with 10 bases in between. Looked up from germline, CDR1 is SGHAT and CDR2 is FQNNGV.

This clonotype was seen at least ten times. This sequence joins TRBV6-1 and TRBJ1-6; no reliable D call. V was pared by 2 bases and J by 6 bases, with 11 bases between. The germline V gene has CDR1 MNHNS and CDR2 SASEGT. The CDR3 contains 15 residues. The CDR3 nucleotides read TGTGCCAGCAGTGAACGTCACAGAGCTAATTCACCCCTCCACTTT. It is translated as CASSERHRANSPLHF.

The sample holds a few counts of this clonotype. CDR3 loop: CSAMGRGPNSYEQYV. The CDR3 DNA sequence: TGCAGTGCTATGGGGCGGGGGCCTAACTCCTACGAGCAGTACGTC. This chain links TRBV20-1 with TRBJ2-7; tentatively, D is TRBD2 (7 bases). Per the germline V gene, CDR1 is DFQATT and CDR2 is SNEGSKA (reference sequence). The CDR3 extends over 15 amino acids. V was clipped by 4 bases and J by 0 bases, with 16 bases between them.

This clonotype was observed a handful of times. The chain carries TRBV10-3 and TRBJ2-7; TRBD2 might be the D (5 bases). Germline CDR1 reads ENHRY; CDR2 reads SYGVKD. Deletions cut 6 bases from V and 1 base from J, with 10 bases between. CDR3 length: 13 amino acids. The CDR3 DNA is TGTGCCATCAGGGACTTGCAATCCTACGAGCAGTACTTC. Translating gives CAIRDLQSYEQYF.